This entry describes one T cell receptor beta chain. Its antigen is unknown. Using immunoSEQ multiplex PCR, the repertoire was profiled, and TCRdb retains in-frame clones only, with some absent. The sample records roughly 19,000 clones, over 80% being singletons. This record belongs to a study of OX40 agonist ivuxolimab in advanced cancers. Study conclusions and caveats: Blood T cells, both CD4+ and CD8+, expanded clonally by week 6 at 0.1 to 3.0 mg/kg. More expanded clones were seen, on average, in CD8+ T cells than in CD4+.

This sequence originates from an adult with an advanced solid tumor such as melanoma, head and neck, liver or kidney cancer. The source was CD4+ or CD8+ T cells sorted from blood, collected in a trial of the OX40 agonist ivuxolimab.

In nucleotides, the CDR3 is TGTGCCAGCAGCTTAGGACTAGCGGGGGTCTATGAGCAGTTCTTC. It codes for CASSLGLAGVYEQFF. The chain recombines TRBV13 with TRBJ2-1; TRBD2 agrees at 11 bases. Germline CDR1 is PRHDT and CDR2 is FYEKMQ (reference sequence). CDR3 length: 15 residues. V lost 0 bases to trimming and J lost 8 bases; unmatched junction nucleotides: 3.